This entry lists 23 T cell receptor beta chains sequenced from one sample in a study of T-cell memory formation after mild COVID-19. Each CDR3 protein is one row after TCRdb ran MiXCR on the 5' RACE reads. The data contain roughly 350,000 distinct CDR3 sequences, around a fifth of them singletons. Sequencing input: PBMCs or a T cell subset sorted from them (not recorded which). These TCRs come from an adult woman who had mild COVID-19 (a few samples of this study predate the infection). Cell type and time point are not known.

This rearrangement joins TRBV5-5 to TRBJ1-5, with D tentatively TRBD1 (5 bases). There are 14 residues in the CDR3. In germline, CDR1 is SGHKS, CDR2 YYEKEE (reference sequence). V gave up 4 bases and J gave up 2 bases, with 10 bases separating them. CDR3 residues: CASSPRVGNQPQHF. The CDR3 nucleotides read TGTGCCAGCAGCCCCAGGGTTGGCAATCAGCCCCAGCATTTT.

This clonotype was counted a few times. The rearrangement links TRBV20-1 to TRBJ1-2; no definite D call. Germline values: CDR1 DFQATT, CDR2 SNEGSKA (reference sequence). V lost 6 bases, J lost 4 bases, and 21 bases lay in between. The CDR3 sequence is 15 residues long. The CDR3 reads CSAGGGHDLGYGYTF. CDR3 in DNA: TGCAGTGCGGGAGGAGGCCACGACCTCGGCTATGGCTACACCTTC.

This clonotype came up a few times. V is TRBV5-6 and J is TRBJ2-3; D remains unclear. V gave up 0 bases and J gave up 4 bases, with 15 bases separating them. This CDR3 spans 16 amino acids. The germline V gene has CDR1 SGHDT and CDR2 YYEEEE. The CDR3 is CASSLGPELHPDTQYF. The CDR3 DNA follows: TGTGCCAGCAGCTTGGGACCGGAGCTGCATCCAGATACGCAGTATTTT.

This sequence joins TRBV6-5 and TRBJ2-2, with 11 positions matching TRBD1. Germline V gene lookup returns CDR1 MNHEY and CDR2 SVGAGI. There are 16 residues in the CDR3. The trim removed 2 bases at V and 6 bases at J, leaving 5 bases unmatched. As DNA, the CDR3 is TGTGCCAGCAGTTACGCACCGGGACAGGGGGCCGGGGAGCTGTTTTTT. Amino acids: CASSYAPGQGAGELFF.

The chain employs TRBV12-3 or TRBV12-4 and TRBJ1-4; D is unresolved. V lost 8 bases and J 16 bases, leaving 26 bases between the germline ends. CDR3 length: 14 amino acids. This CDR3 reads CASATRDEKLAQFF. CDR3 sequence (DNA): TGTGCCAGCGCTACGAGGGATGAAAAACTGGCCCAGTTTTTT.

The chain joins TRBV5-5 to TRBJ2-3; D assignment may be TRBD1 or TRBD2 (5 bases each). V lost 2 bases and J lost 6, with 16 bases in between. CDR3 length: 15 amino acids. The germline V gene has CDR1 SGHKS and CDR2 YYEKEE (reference sequence). This chain's CDR3 is CASSFGTLPTDTQYF. CDR3 sequence (DNA): TGTGCCAGCAGCTTCGGGACCCTGCCAACGGATACGCAGTATTTT.

There are a few counts of this clonotype. V usage is TRBV18 and J usage is TRBJ1-6; D is ambiguous. The germline V and J ends were trimmed by 0 bases and 7 bases, with 1 base remaining between them. This CDR3 is 12 amino acids long. The germline V gene encodes CDR1 KGHSH and CDR2 LQKENI. The CDR3 here is CASSPPNSPLHF. The CDR3, as DNA: TGTGCCAGCTCACCACCCAATTCACCCCTCCACTTT.

This clonotype has only one observation. The chain employs TRBV11-2 and TRBJ2-1; the match to TRBD2 covers 9 bases. Per the germline V gene, CDR1 is SGHAT and CDR2 is FQNNGV. The CDR3 has 15 residues. V gave up 3 bases and J gave up 8 bases; unmatched junction bases: 8. The CDR3 region is CASSFGSGRGDEQFF. The CDR3 bases are TGTGCCAGCAGCTTCGGTAGCGGGAGAGGCGATGAGCAGTTCTTC. The whole variable domain, filled in from reference TRBV11-2 and TRBJ2-1, reads EAGVAQSPRYKIIEKRQSVAFWCNPISGHATLYWYQQILGQGPKLLIQFQNNGVVDDSQLPKDRFSAERLKGVDSTLKIQPAKLEDSAVYLCASSFGSGRGDEQFFGPGTRLTVL.

The chain has TRBV7-9 and TRBJ2-2; D is tentatively TRBD1 or TRBD2 (5 bases each). In germline, CDR1 is SEHNR, CDR2 FQNEAQ (reference sequence). This CDR3 has 14 residues. Trimming took off 3 bases at V and 4 bases at J, with 9 bases between the two ends. The CDR3 bases are TGTGCCAGCAGCTTTAGGGGACCCACCGGGGAGCTGTTTTTT. The encoded protein is CASSFRGPTGELFF.

At least ten counts were recorded for this clonotype. The CDR3 is CASSSGTGLSEQYF. CDR3 DNA sequence: TGTGCCAGCAGCTCGGGGACAGGCCTGAGTGAGCAGTACTTC. This chain links TRBV7-9 with TRBJ2-7; 8 bases agree with TRBD1. Germline assignment: CDR1 SEHNR and CDR2 FQNEAQ (reference sequence). The CDR3 is made up of 14 amino acids. J lost 7 bases, V lost 4 bases, and 9 bases had no gene match.

Only a few counts were recorded for this clonotype. The V gene is TRBV4-1, the J gene TRBJ2-3, with 9 bases aligning to TRBD2. V was pared by 4 bases and J by 1 base, with 15 bases of the junction left unmatched. There are 19 residues in the CDR3. CDR1 MGHRA and CDR2 YSYEKL come from the germline V gene. The CDR3 DNA reads as TGCGCCAGCAGCCTCTCCTGGTTAGCGGGGGCGACCGGCACAGATACGCAGTATTTT. This encodes CASSLSWLAGATGTDTQYF.

This clonotype was counted only a few times. This chain connects TRBV20-1 to TRBJ2-1; 11 bases are a match to TRBD2. Per germline, CDR1 DFQATT and CDR2 SNEGSKA (reference sequence). CDR3 length equals 18 residues. Trimming at V came to 0 bases and at J to 3 bases, leaving 10 bases not matched to a gene. The DNA for the CDR3 is TGCAGTGCTAGAGATGGAGTTAGCGGGAGGGCCCGCTACAATGAGCAGTTCTTC. It is translated as CSARDGVSGRARYNEQFF.

The chain links TRBV5-1 to TRBJ2-7; D possibly matches TRBD1 or TRBD2 (5 bases each). V gave up 2 bases and J gave up 6 bases, with 18 bases separating them. The germline gives CDR1 SGHRS, CDR2 YFSETQ. The CDR3 extends over 15 amino acids. The CDR3 sequence is CASSLDPGLRGEQYF. CDR3 DNA sequence: TGCGCCAGCAGCTTAGACCCGGGGCTCCGGGGCGAGCAGTACTTC.

This clonotype was seen a handful of times. The V gene is TRBV5-1, the J gene TRBJ2-1; D not resolved. Trimming shortened V by 3 bases and J by 3 bases, and 13 bases separated the two germline ends. Germline values: CDR1 SGHRS, CDR2 YFSETQ. This CDR3 region has 15 residues. The CDR3 nucleotides read TGCGCCAGCAGCTCACCCTCGACCCTCTACAATGAGCAGTTCTTC. This codes for CASSSPSTLYNEQFF.

The chain is built from TRBV7-3 and TRBJ2-1, with TRBD1 matching 12 bases. J was trimmed by 10 bases and V by 4 bases; bases with no gene match: 5. The CDR3 sequence is 14 residues long. The germline gives CDR1 SGHTA, CDR2 FQGTGA. This chain's CDR3 is CASSSGTGGVEQFF. DNA of the CDR3: TGTGCCAGCAGCTCCGGGACAGGGGGCGTCGAGCAGTTCTTC.

The sample holds a few counts of this clonotype. This chain joins TRBV7-6 and TRBJ2-7, with 7 bases fitting TRBD1. The CDR3 covers 16 residues. Germline V gene lookup returns CDR1 SGHVS and CDR2 FNYEAQ. V lost 5 bases to trimming and J lost 3 bases; unmatched junction nucleotides: 13. CDR3 loop: CASSPDLDRSSYEQYF. The CDR3 DNA follows: TGTGCCAGCAGCCCTGATCTGGACAGGTCCAGCTACGAGCAGTACTTC. The variable domain in full, with the rest retrieved from reference TRBV7-6 and TRBJ2-7, is GAGVSQSPRYKVTKRGQDVALRCDPISGHVSLYWYRQALGQGPEFLTYFNYEAQQDKSGLPNDRFSAERPEGSISTLTIQRTEQRDSAMYRCASSPDLDRSSYEQYFGPGTRLTVT.

The chain has TRBV9 and TRBJ2-1, with D uncertain. The CDR3 loop spans 12 amino acids. The V and J ends lost 0 bases and 9 bases respectively, with 7 bases between them. Germline values: CDR1 SGDLS, CDR2 YYNGEE. The CDR3 region is CASSVAATEQFF. In nucleotides, the CDR3 is TGTGCCAGCAGCGTAGCGGCGACTGAGCAGTTCTTC.

The V gene is TRBV9, the J gene TRBJ1-1; D ambiguous. CDR1 is SGDLS and CDR2 is YYNGEE in the germline V gene. Trimming left V 3 bases short and J 4 bases short, with 7 bases between. The CDR3 sequence is 12 residues long. The CDR3 reads CASSGEPTEAFF. In DNA, the CDR3 is TGTGCCAGCAGCGGAGAACCCACTGAAGCTTTCTTT.

This clonotype has a handful of counts. The chain is built from TRBV20-1 and TRBJ2-1; a weak D match, TRBD2 (6 bases). Germline V gives CDR1 DFQATT, CDR2 SNEGSKA (reference sequence). Trimming took off 5 bases at V and 7 bases at J, with 18 bases between the two ends. CDR3 length equals 14 residues. The CDR3 DNA is TGCAGTGCTGGAGCGGTGGGGAGGAGGAATGAGCAGTTCTTC. Encoded protein: CSAGAVGRRNEQFF.

The chain uses TRBV21-1 and TRBJ2-3. TRBV21-1 is a pseudogene. This CDR3 is built from 14 residues. This CDR3 reads CASSRPVRTDTQYF. The CDR3 DNA sequence: TGTGCCAGCAGTCGTCCGGTGCGTACAGATACGCAGTATTTT.

The chain is built from TRBV20-1 and TRBJ1-1; D is uncertain. The CDR3 is made up of 11 amino acids. The germline V gene encodes CDR1 DFQATT and CDR2 SNEGSKA (reference sequence). Deletions cut 3 bases from V and 4 bases from J, with 6 bases between. CDR3 nucleotide sequence: TGCAGTGCTAGGGGCCGCACTGAAGCTTTCTTT. Protein sequence: CSARGRTEAFF.

CDR3 loop: CASSPTSDSYNEQFF. CDR3 coding DNA: TGCGCCAGCAGCCCAACTAGCGACAGTTACAATGAGCAGTTCTTC. The V and J genes are TRBV4-1 and TRBJ2-1; 7 nucleotides match TRBD2. The CDR3 covers 15 residues. The V gene's germline CDR1 is MGHRA and CDR2 YSYEKL. V shed 4 bases and J 4 bases; nucleotides not matched to a gene: 7.

In its sample, this clonotype was seen a few times. The chain uses TRBV6-1 and TRBJ2-3; no firm D call. Germline lookup yields CDR1 MNHNS and CDR2 SASEGT. This CDR3 spans 12 amino acids. V was cut by 7 bases and J by 7 bases, with 12 bases left in between. CDR3 bases: TGTGCCAGCACCTCGAGACTGTATACGCAGTATTTT. It encodes CASTSRLYTQYF.